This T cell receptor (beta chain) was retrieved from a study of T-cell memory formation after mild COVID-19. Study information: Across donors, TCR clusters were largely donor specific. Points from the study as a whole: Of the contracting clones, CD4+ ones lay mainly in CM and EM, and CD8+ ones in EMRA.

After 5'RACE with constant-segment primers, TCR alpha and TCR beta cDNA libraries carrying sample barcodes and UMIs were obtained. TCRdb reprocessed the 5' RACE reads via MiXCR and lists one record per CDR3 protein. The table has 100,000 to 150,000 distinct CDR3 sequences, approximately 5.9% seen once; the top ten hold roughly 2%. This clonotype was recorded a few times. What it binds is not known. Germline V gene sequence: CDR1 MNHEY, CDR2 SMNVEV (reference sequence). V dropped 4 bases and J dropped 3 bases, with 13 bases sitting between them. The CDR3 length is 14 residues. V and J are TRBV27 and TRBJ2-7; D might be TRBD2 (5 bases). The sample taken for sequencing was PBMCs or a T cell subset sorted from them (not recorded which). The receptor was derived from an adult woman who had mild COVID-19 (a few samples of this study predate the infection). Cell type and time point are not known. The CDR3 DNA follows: TGTGCCAGCAGTTCCCCCAGCGGAAACTACGAGCAGTACTTC. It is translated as CASSSPSGNYEQYF.